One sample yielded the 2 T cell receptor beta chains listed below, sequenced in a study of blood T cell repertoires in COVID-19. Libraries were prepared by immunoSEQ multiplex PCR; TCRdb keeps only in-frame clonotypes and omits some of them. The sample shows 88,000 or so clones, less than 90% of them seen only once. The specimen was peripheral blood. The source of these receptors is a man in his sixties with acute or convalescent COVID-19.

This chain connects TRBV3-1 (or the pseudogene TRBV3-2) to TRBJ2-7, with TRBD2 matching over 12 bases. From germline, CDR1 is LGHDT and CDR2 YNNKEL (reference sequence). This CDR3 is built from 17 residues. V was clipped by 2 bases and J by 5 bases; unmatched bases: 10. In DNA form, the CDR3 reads TGTGCCAGCAGCCAACTTCCTTCTAGCGGGAGGGTGCACGAGCAGTACTTC. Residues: CASSQLPSSGRVHEQYF.

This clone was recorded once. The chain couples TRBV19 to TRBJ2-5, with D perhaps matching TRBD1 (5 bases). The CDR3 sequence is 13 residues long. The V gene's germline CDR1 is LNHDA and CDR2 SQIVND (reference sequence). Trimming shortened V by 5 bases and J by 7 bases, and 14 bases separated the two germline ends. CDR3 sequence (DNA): TGTGCCAGTAGTCCCAGGGCTTCAACGACCCAGTACTTC. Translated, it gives CASSPRASTTQYF. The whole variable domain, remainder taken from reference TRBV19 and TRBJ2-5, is DGGITQSPKYLFRKEGQNVTLSCEQNLNHDAMYWYRQDPGQGLRLIYYSQIVNDFQKGDIAEGYSVSREKKESFPLTVTSAQKNPTAFYLCASSPRASTTQYFGPGTRLLVL.